Sequencing of this T cell receptor beta chain was carried out in a study of PD-L1 blockade in urothelial cancer. Clones were sequenced by immunoSEQ multiplex PCR, and TCRdb holds only the in-frame ones, with some missing. The table shows 70,000 or so clones, with approximately 80% occurring only once. There are 17 residues in the CDR3. CDR1 and CDR2 from the germline V gene are SEHNR and FQNEAQ (reference sequence). J lost 4 bases, V lost 5 bases, and 11 bases had no gene match. The sequence was obtained from a man between 70 and 80 years old with urothelial cancer. Sequencing used PBMCs, obtained around atezolizumab (anti-PD-L1) treatment. The chain recombines TRBV7-9 with TRBJ2-2, with TRBD2 matching over 9 bases. The CDR3 coding sequence is TGTGCCAGCAGCAGGGGCGCCGGGACTAGCAGCACCGGGGAGCTGTTTTTT. This sequence encodes CASSRGAGTSSTGELFF.